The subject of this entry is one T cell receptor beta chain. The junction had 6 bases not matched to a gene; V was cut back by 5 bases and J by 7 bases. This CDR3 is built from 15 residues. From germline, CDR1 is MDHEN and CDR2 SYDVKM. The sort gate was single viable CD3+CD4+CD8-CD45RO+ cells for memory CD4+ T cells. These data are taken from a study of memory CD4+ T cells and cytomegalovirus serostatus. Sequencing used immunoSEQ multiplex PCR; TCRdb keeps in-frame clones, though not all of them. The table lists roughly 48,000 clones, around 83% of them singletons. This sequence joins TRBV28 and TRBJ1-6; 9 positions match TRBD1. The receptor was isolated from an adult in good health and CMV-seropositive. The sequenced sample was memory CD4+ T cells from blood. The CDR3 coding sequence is TGTGCCAGCAGTCCAGGGGACAGGGAGAATTCACCCCTCCACTTT. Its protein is CASSPGDRENSPLHF.